This TCR beta chain was recovered during a study of blood T cell repertoires in COVID-19. Study details: Samples taken during acute and convalescent COVID-19 were collected in the United States, Italy and Spain. The analysed material was cDNA or gDNA that came from T cells, B-cell-depleted T cells, or PBMCs.

In the original analysis: For nucleated cells, counts were estimated from reference gene primer amplification. Profiled with immunoSEQ multiplex PCR; TCRdb holds only in-frame clones, not every one. Clonal size and the V and J genes are those of that table, whereas D and trimming came from the DNA. This sample has about 160,000 clones; roughly 93% occur once, and the top ten carry less than 2.5%. The V gene's germline CDR1 is MGHDK and CDR2 SYGVNS. The CDR3 extends over 15 amino acids. V shed 3 bases and J shed 8 bases, with 19 bases lying between them. This chain joins TRBV25-1 and TRBJ1-2; possible D gene TRBD1, 6 bases. The receptor comes from a man between 18 and 35 years old with acute or convalescent COVID-19. The sequenced sample was peripheral blood. In DNA form, the CDR3 reads TGTGCCAGCAGTGACGTGAGTGGGGCAGGGGACGGCTACACCTTC. Amino acids: CASSDVSGAGDGYTF.